Presented here are 10 T cell receptor beta chains from one specimen sequenced in a study of T cells expressing NK-cell markers. TCRdb reprocessed the 5' RACE reads, with one entry per CDR3 protein and no DNA. The sample includes 250,000 to 300,000 distinct CDR3 sequences. The sample comprised blood T cells: a sorted CD56 or NKG2C T cell subset, CD4+ or CD8+ T cells, or bulk PBMC T cells (not recorded which). The receptors here all came from a woman between 18 and 69 years old in good health.

The chain links TRBV18 to TRBJ1-1; TCRdb's D gene call, TRBD1, goes unchecked for lack of DNA. This CDR3 has 14 residues. Germline values: CDR1 KGHSH, CDR2 LQKENI. The CDR3 here is CASSRDRGNTEAFF.

This chain joins TRBV7-8 and TRBJ2-7; TCRdb indicates TRBD2, and absent DNA this call remains unverified. The CDR3 extends over 14 amino acids. Germline V gene sequence: CDR1 SGHVS, CDR2 FQNEAQ. CDR3: CASSRGGDYYEQYF. Drawing the rest from reference TRBV7-8 and TRBJ2-7, the complete variable domain is GAGVSQSPRYKVAKRGQDVALRCDPISGHVSLFWYQQALGQGPEFLTYFQNEAQLDKSGLPSDRFFAERPEGSVSTLKIQRTQQEDSAVYLCASSRGGDYYEQYFGPGTRLTVT.

The chain recombines TRBV7-9 with TRBJ1-5. Looked up from germline, CDR1 is SEHNR and CDR2 is FQNEAQ (reference sequence). The CDR3 runs to 12 residues. CDR3 residues: CASSHLGQPQHF.

The gene calls are TRBV12-3 or TRBV12-4 and TRBJ2-1; TCRdb proposes TRBD1, but this gene call is untestable without DNA. CDR3 length: 13 residues. The CDR3: CASKWGSYNEQFF.

The rearrangement links TRBV6-2 or TRBV6-3 to TRBJ1-5; without DNA, the TCRdb call of TRBD1 cannot be checked. Germline-derived CDR1 and CDR2 are MNHEY and SVGEGT. The CDR3 loop spans 13 amino acids. The CDR3 protein is CASRRQGHQPQHF.

V gene TRBV5-4 combines with J gene TRBJ2-1. CDR3 size: 14 residues. Germline V gene lookup returns CDR1 SGHNT and CDR2 YYREEE (reference sequence). CDR3 loop: CASSLKLPYNEQFF.

This chain connects TRBV29-1 to TRBJ1-5. CDR1 SQVTM and CDR2 ANQGSEA come from the germline V gene. This CDR3 is built from 13 residues. This chain's CDR3 is CSVEGQEGQPQHF.

This chain connects TRBV7-3 to TRBJ2-3; TCRdb's assignment of TRBD2 cannot be checked, as there is no DNA. The CDR3 has 15 residues. Germline V gives CDR1 SGHTA, CDR2 FQGTGA. CDR3: CASSLQAGGPDTQYF.

This rearrangement joins TRBV7-2 to TRBJ2-4. Germline CDR1 SGHTA, CDR2 FQGNSA. There are 15 residues in the CDR3. CDR3 residues: CASSSQSVAKNIQYF. The full variable domain, rest sourced from reference TRBV7-2 and TRBJ2-4, is GAGVSQSPSNKVTEKGKDVELRCDPISGHTALYWYRQSLGQGLEFLIYFQGNSAPDKSGLPSDRFSAERTGGSVSTLTIQRTQQEDSAVYLCASSSQSVAKNIQYFGAGTRLSVL.

V and J are TRBV29-1 and TRBJ2-7; TCRdb selects TRBD1, and the lack of DNA leaves this call unchecked. There are 13 residues in the CDR3. Germline V gene sequence: CDR1 SQVTM, CDR2 ANQGSEA. This CDR3 is CSVAGQVAYEQYF.